The clone carrying this T cell receptor beta chain was picked up a small number of times. This sample stems from a study of patients and donors after allogeneic stem cell transplantation. TCRdb reanalysed the RT-PCR reads using MiXCR and keeps one entry per CDR3 protein. This sample has approximately 170,000 distinct CDR3 sequences, with approximately 28% found just once. Germline-derived CDR1 and CDR2 are LNHDA and SQIVND (reference sequence). V dropped 3 bases and J dropped 3 bases, with 14 bases sitting between them. This CDR3 has 15 residues. The receptor's source is a human donor who was either an allogeneic HSCT recipient or a stem cell or donor lymphocyte infusion donor (not recorded which). It is not recorded whose cells these are; they may come from a transplant donor. Sequencing was done on a sample of blood, either unsorted or a sorted T cell fraction (not recorded which). The rearrangement links TRBV19 to TRBJ1-2; TRBD1 might be the D (5 bases). In DNA form, the CDR3 reads TGTGCCAGTAGTATTATTGGGACTTCTCACTATGGCTACACCTTC. As protein: CASSIIGTSHYGYTF.